The source of this T cell receptor (beta chain) is a study of yellow fever vaccine responses in identical twins. General study findings and limits: On the reported evidence, twins' vaccine T cell responses seemed partly convergent and partly personalized.

A single record per CDR3 protein comes from TCRdb applying MiXCR to the RT-PCR reads. The sample yields several thousand distinct CDR3 sequences, around 83% seen once. Concerning this clonotype: The antigen is not known.

Trimming cost V 0 bases and J 3 bases, with 0 bases left between them. The CDR3 has 11 amino acids. Germline CDR1 SGHTA, CDR2 FQGTGA. Source: T cells from blood (PBMCs), unsorted or a sorted subset (not recorded which), taken before or after yellow fever vaccination (not recorded which). The clonotype comes from a woman aged 18-29 years who received the yellow fever vaccine. The chain couples TRBV7-3 to TRBJ2-7; D ambiguous. The CDR3 region is CASSLTYEQYF. The CDR3 region has the DNA TGTGCCAGCAGCTTAACCTACGAGCAGTACTTC. Supplemented by reference TRBV7-3 and TRBJ2-7, the full variable domain reads GAGVSQTPSNKVTEKGKYVELRCDPISGHTALYWYRQSLGQGPEFLIYFQGTGAADDSGLPNDRFFAVRPEGSVSTLKIQRTERGDSAVYLCASSLTYEQYFGPGTRLTVT.